This T cell receptor beta chain was recorded in a study of T-cell reconstitution after alpha-beta-depleted transplantation in children. CDR3 length: 13 amino acids. Germline CDR1 is SEHNR and CDR2 is FQNEAQ (reference sequence). The V gene end was trimmed by 4 bases and the J gene end by 5 bases; junction bases not matched to a gene: 5. Only a few counts were recorded for this clonotype. The antigen is undetermined. Preparing the TCRbeta library involved the use of unique molecular identifiers. In TCRdb, the PCR reads were re-called with MiXCR into one record per CDR3 protein. Of some 200,000 distinct CDR3 sequences in the sample, around 9.2% were seen once. Study-wide points: Several hundred rapidly expanded clones from non-depleted graft cells reportedly supplied alpha-beta T cells about two months post-transplant.

The chain links TRBV7-9 to TRBJ2-7, with 7 bases fitting TRBD2. This clonotype was sampled from a male patient between 2 and 10 years old who had a stem cell transplant for acute myeloid leukemia, so the T cells may come from the graft donor. The sample here was PBMCs, mostly from graft donor cells, taken 360 days after TCRalphabeta/CD19-depleted stem cell transplant. This CDR3 reads CASSSPGTNEQYV. The CDR3 bases are TGTGCCAGCAGCTCTCCGGGGACTAACGAGCAGTACGTC.